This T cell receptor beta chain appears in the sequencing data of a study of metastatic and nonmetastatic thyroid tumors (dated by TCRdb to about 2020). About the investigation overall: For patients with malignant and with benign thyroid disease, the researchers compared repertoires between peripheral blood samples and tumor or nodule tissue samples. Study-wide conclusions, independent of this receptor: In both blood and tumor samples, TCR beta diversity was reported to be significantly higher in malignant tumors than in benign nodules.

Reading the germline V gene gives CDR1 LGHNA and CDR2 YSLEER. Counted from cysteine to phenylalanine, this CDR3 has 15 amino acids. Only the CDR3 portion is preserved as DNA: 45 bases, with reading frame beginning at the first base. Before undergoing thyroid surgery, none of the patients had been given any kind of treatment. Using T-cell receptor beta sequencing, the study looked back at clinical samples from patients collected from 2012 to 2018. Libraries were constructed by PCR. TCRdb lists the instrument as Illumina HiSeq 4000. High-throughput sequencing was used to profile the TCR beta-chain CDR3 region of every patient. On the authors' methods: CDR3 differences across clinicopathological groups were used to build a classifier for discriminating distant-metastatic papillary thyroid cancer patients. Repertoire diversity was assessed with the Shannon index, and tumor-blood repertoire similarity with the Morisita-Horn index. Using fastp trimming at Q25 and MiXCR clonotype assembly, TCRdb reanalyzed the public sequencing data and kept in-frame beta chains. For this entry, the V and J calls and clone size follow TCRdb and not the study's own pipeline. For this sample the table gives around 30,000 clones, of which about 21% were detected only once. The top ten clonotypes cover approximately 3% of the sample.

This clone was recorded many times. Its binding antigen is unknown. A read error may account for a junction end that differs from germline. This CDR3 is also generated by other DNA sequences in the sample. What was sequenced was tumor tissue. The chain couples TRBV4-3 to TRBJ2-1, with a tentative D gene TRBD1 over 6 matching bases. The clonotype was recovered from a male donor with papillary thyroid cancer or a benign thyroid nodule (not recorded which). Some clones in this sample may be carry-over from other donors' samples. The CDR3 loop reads CASSQVPGQLNEQFF. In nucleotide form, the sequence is TGCGCCAGCAGCCAAGTTCCGGGACAACTCAATGAGCAGTTTTTC.